The entry that follows covers one T cell receptor (beta chain) sequence. The antigen remains undetermined. The data were taken from a study of T cell responses to AZD1222 COVID-19 vaccine. Notes on the study in general: Baseline testing showed seropositivity in only six AZD1222 recipients. Across the whole spike, CD4 TCRs peaked at regions 160-218 and 743-854.

The protocol was immunoSEQ multiplex PCR, while the TCRdb copy is restricted to in-frame clones and leaves out a portion. The table includes 95,000 to 150,000 clones, over 75% detected once. The V gene end was trimmed by 3 bases and the J gene end by 0 bases; junction bases not matched to a gene: 27. Germline V gives CDR1 SGHRS, CDR2 YFSETQ. This CDR3 is built from 23 residues. The material sequenced was peripheral blood, taken 28 days after the second dose of the MenACWY control vaccine. The rearrangement uses TRBV5-1 and TRBJ2-1; TRBD2 agrees at 7 bases. This sequence was found in an adult who received the MenACWY meningococcal vaccine as a control. CDR3 nucleotides: TGCGCCAGCAGCTCTTGGGGGGGAGGTAACACGGCTGAAGGCTTTAGCTCCTACAATGAGCAGTTCTTC. As protein: CASSSWGGGNTAEGFSSYNEQFF.